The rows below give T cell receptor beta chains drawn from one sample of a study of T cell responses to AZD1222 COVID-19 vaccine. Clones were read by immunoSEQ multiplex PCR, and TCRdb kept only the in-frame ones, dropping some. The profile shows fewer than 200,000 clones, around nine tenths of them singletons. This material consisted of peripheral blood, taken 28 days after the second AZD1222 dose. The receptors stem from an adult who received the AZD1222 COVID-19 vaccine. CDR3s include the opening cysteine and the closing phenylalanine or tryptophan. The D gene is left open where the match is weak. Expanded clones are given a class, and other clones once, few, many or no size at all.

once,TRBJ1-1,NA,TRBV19,TGTGCCAGTAGTTGGCAACATACGAACACTGAAGCTTTCTTT,CASSWQHTNTEAFF
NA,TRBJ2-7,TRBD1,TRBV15,TGTGCCACCAGCAGAGAAGGGGGCGCCGGGACAGGGGGCCACGAGCAGTACTTC,CATSREGGAGTGGHEQYF
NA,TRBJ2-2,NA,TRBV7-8,TGTGCAAGCAATTTTGGTTCGAACACCGGGGAGCTGTTTTTT,CASNFGSNTGELFF
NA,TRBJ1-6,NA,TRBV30,TGTGCCTGGACCGCCGGACGGGGGACTAATTCACCCCTCCACTTT,CAWTAGRGTNSPLHF
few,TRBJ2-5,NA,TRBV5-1,TGCGCCAGCAGCTTGGGGACAAGCGGGGAGACCCAGTACTTC,CASSLGTSGETQYF
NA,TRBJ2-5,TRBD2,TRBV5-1,TGCGCCAGCAGTTCACAGCGGGGGCGTCAAGAGACCCAGTACTTC,CASSSQRGRQETQYF
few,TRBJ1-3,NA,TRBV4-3,TGCGCCAGCAGCCAAGATGTGGCCACCTTCGTAGGTACCATATATTTT,CASSQDVATFVGTIYF
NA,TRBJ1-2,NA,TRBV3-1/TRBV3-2,TGTGCCAGCAGCCCCACCAACCAGGGGCAAATTGGCTACACCTTC,CASSPTNQGQIGYTF
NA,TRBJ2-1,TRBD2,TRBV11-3,TGTGCCAGCACCCCCGGGACTAGCGGGGGGCTTCATGAGCAGTTCTTC,CASTPGTSGGLHEQFF
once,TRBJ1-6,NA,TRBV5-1,TGCGCCAGCAGCTTGGACCTCGGGGCGAGGGATTCACCCCTCCACTTT,CASSLDLGARDSPLHF
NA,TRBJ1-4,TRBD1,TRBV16,TGTGCCAGCAGCCAAATGGGACAGGGCGAGGAAAAACTGTTTTTT,CASSQMGQGEEKLFF
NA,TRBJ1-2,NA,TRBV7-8,TGTGCCAGCAGCTTAGAAAGGACAGCATATGGCTACACCTTC,CASSLERTAYGYTF